This TCR beta chain came from a study of early T cells in non-severe SARS-CoV-2 infection. Each single cDNA molecule received a unique molecular identifier. TCRdb re-called the 5' RACE reads with MiXCR, one entry per CDR3 protein. The sample has 50,000 to 70,000 distinct CDR3 sequences; roughly 10% are singletons. There are 15 residues in the CDR3. V gave up 10 bases and J gave up 2 bases, with 19 bases separating them. Germline CDR1 and CDR2: ENHRY and SYGVKD. This clonotype was detected only a few times. The genes are TRBV10-3 and TRBJ2-3; D unclear. Sample: whole blood. This receptor was obtained from an adult who was a healthcare worker with PCR-confirmed SARS-CoV-2 infection or an uninfected control (not recorded which). The CDR3 DNA reads as TGTGCCACCATTTTGCACCCTGTCTACACAGATACGCAGTATTTT. It encodes CATILHPVYTDTQYF.